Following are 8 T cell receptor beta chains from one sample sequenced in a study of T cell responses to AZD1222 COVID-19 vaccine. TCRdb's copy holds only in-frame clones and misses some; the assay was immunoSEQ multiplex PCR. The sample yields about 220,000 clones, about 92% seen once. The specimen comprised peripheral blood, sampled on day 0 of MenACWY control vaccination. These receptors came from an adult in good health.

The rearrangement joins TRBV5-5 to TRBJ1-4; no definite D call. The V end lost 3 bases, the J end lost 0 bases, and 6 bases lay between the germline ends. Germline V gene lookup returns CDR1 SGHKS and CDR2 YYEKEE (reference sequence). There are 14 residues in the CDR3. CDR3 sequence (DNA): TGTGCCAGCAGCTCGATTGCAACTAATGAAAAACTGTTTTTT. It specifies CASSSIATNEKLFF.

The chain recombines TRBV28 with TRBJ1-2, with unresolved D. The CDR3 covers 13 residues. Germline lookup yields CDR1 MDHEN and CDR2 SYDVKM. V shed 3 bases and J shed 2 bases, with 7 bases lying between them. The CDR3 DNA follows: TGTGCCAGCAGTTTGGGATTCAACTATGGCTACACCTTC. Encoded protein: CASSLGFNYGYTF.

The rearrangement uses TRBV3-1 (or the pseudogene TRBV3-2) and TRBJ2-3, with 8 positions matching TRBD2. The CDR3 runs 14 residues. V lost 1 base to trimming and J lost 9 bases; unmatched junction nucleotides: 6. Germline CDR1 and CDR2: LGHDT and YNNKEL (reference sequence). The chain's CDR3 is CASSQVGSGATQYF. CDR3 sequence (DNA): TGTGCCAGCAGCCAAGTGGGTAGCGGGGCCACGCAGTATTTT.

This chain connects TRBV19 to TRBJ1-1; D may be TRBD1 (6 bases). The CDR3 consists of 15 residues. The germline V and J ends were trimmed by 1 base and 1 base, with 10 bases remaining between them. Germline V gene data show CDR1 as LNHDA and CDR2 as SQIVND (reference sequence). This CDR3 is CASSIGGGRNTEAFF. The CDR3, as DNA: TGTGCCAGTAGTATAGGTGGGGGGCGGAACACTGAAGCTTTCTTT.

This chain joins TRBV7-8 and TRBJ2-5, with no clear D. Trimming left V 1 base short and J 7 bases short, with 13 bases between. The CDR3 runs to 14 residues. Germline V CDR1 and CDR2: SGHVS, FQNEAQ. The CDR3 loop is CASSLETGTGTQYF. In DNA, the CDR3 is TGTGCCAGCAGCTTAGAGACGGGCACCGGGACCCAGTACTTC.

The CDR3 sequence: CASTGQPNQPQHF. The CDR3 bases are TGTGCCAGCACCGGACAACCCAATCAGCCCCAGCATTTT. The chain uses TRBV6-5 and TRBJ1-5, with D possibly being TRBD1 (5 bases). Trimming shortened V by 7 bases and J by 3 bases, and 10 bases separated the two germline ends. Germline V gives CDR1 MNHEY, CDR2 SVGAGI. The CDR3 loop spans 13 amino acids.

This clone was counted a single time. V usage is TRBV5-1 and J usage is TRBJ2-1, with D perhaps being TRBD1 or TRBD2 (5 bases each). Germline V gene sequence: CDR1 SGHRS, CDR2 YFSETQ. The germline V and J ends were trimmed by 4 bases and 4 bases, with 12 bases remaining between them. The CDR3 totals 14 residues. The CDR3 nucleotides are TGCGCCAGCAGCATAGGGACGGTATACAATGAGCAGTTCTTC. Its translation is CASSIGTVYNEQFF.

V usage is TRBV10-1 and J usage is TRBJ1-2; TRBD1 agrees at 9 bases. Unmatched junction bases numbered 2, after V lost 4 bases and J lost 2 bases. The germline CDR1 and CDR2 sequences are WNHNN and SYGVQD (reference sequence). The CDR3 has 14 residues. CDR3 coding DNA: TGCGCCAGCAGTGGGACAGGGGCGAACTATGGCTACACCTTC. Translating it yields CASSGTGANYGYTF.